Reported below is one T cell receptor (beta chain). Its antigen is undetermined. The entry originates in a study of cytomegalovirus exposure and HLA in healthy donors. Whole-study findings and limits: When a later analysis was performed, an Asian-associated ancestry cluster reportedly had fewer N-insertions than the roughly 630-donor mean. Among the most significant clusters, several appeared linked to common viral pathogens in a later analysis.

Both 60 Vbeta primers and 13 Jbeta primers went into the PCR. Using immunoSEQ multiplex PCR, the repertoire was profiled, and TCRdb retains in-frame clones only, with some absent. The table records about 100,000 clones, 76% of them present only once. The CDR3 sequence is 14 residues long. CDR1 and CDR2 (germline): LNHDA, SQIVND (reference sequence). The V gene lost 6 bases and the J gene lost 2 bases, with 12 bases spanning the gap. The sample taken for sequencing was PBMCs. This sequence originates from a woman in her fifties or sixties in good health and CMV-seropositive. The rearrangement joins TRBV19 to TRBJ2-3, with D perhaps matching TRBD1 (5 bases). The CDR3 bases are TGTGCCAGTAGCCTCGCAGGGCCCACAGATACGCAGTATTTT. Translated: CASSLAGPTDTQYF.